This is a list of T cell receptor beta chains from one sample in a study of cytotoxic CD8 clonotypes in ibrutinib-treated CLL. Data came from immunoSEQ multiplex PCR; TCRdb stores just in-frame clones and leaves some out. This table holds over 140,000 clones, 80% found once. The sample here was PBMCs, taken after 36 months of ibrutinib treatment. The receptor source for this set is a human donor with chronic lymphocytic leukemia. Each CDR3 is given with its conserved first and last residue. Each record gives: D gene, V gene, clone size, J gene, CDR3 protein, CDR3 DNA. D genes are given only for firm matches. Size is omitted from some rows. Given values are once, few, many or a class for expanded clones.

D: TRBD1
V: TRBV18
size: few
J: TRBJ2-2
CDR3: CASSSQGARNTGELFF
DNA: TGTGCCAGCTCATCACAGGGGGCGCGGAACACCGGGGAGCTGTTTTTT

D: TRBD2
V: TRBV2
size: -
J: TRBJ2-3
CDR3: CASSSGLAGVADTQYF
DNA: TGTGCCAGCAGTTCGGGACTAGCGGGAGTCGCAGATACGCAGTATTTT

D: TRBD1
V: TRBV9
size: -
J: TRBJ1-2
CDR3: CASSVGGTANYGYTF
DNA: TGTGCCAGCAGCGTAGGAGGGACAGCTAACTATGGCTACACCTTC

D: TRBD2
V: TRBV7-3
size: -
J: TRBJ2-1
CDR3: CASSLSAGEYNEQFF
DNA: TGTGCCAGCAGCTTATCGGCGGGAGAGTACAATGAGCAGTTCTTC

D: -
V: TRBV19
size: few
J: TRBJ1-5
CDR3: CASSTGFQPQHF
DNA: TGTGCCAGTAGTACAGGCTTTCAGCCCCAGCATTTT

D: -
V: TRBV20-1
size: -
J: TRBJ2-3
CDR3: CSARRPDTQYF
DNA: TGCAGTGCCCGTAGACCAGATACGCAGTATTTT

D: -
V: TRBV28
size: -
J: TRBJ2-7
CDR3: CASRGNYEQYF
DNA: TGTGCCAGCAGGGGTAACTACGAGCAGTACTTC

D: TRBD1
V: TRBV7-2
size: once
J: TRBJ2-7
CDR3: CASSSPGTGVPPYEQYF
DNA: TGTGCCAGCAGCTCCCCCGGGACAGGGGTCCCCCCCTACGAGCAGTACTTC

D: -
V: TRBV19
size: -
J: TRBJ1-5
CDR3: CASKSWDGTDQPQHF
DNA: TGTGCCAGTAAATCATGGGACGGCACCGATCAGCCCCAGCATTTT

D: TRBD1
V: TRBV9
size: once
J: TRBJ1-2
CDR3: CASSVAMGQGYGYTF
DNA: TGTGCCAGCAGCGTAGCAATGGGACAGGGCTATGGCTACACCTTC

D: -
V: TRBV19
size: -
J: TRBJ1-6
CDR3: CASNPGYGSPLHF
DNA: TGTGCCAGTAACCCCGGGTACGGGTCACCCCTCCACTTT

D: -
V: TRBV5-1
size: -
J: TRBJ1-3
CDR3: CASSPTLSPGNTIYF
DNA: TGCGCCAGCAGCCCGACCCTCTCCCCCGGAAACACCATATATTTT

D: -
V: TRBV6-1
size: -
J: TRBJ2-5
CDR3: CASSVVETQYF
DNA: TGTGCCAGCAGTGTTGTGGAGACCCAGTACTTC

D: TRBD1
V: TRBV7-2
size: -
J: TRBJ1-1
CDR3: CASSRTGGNTEAFF
DNA: TGTGCCAGCAGCAGGACAGGGGGCAACACTGAAGCTTTCTTT

D: TRBD2
V: TRBV19
size: -
J: TRBJ2-3
CDR3: CASSILLAGGPSTDTQYF
DNA: TGTGCCAGTAGTATTTTACTAGCGGGAGGGCCTAGCACAGATACGCAGTATTTT

D: -
V: TRBV5-5
size: -
J: TRBJ2-7
CDR3: CASSLLRHPYEQYF
DNA: TGTGCCAGCAGCTTGCTGAGACATCCTTACGAGCAGTACTTC

D: -
V: TRBV7-9
size: -
J: TRBJ2-2
CDR3: CASSLDASNTGELFF
DNA: TGTGCCAGCAGCTTAGACGCGTCGAACACCGGGGAGCTGTTTTTT

D: -
V: TRBV30
size: -
J: TRBJ2-5
CDR3: CAWSPVQGETQYF
DNA: TGTGCCTGGAGTCCCGTCCAGGGGGAGACCCAGTACTTC

D: -
V: TRBV2
size: -
J: TRBJ1-6
CDR3: CASSMAANSPLHF
DNA: TGTGCCAGCAGTATGGCAGCTAATTCACCCCTCCACTTT

D: TRBD2
V: TRBV27
size: -
J: TRBJ2-7
CDR3: CASSLPPSGYEQYF
DNA: TGTGCCAGCAGTTTACCACCTAGCGGCTACGAGCAGTACTTC

D: -
V: TRBV5-6
size: -
J: TRBJ2-3
CDR3: CASSSFGERTQYF
DNA: TGTGCCAGCAGCTCATTCGGGGAGCGAACGCAGTATTTT

D: -
V: TRBV18
size: -
J: TRBJ2-7
CDR3: CASSPGDGGYEQYF
DNA: TGTGCCAGCTCACCTGGGGACGGAGGTTACGAGCAGTACTTC

D: TRBD2
V: TRBV9
size: few
J: TRBJ2-1
CDR3: CASGSGTSGYNEQFF
DNA: TGTGCCAGCGGTTCCGGGACTAGCGGGTACAATGAGCAGTTCTTC

D: -
V: TRBV6-1
size: -
J: TRBJ1-2
CDR3: CASSGVIYGYTF
DNA: TGTGCCAGCAGTGGGGTGATCTATGGCTACACCTTC

D: -
V: TRBV5-5
size: -
J: TRBJ2-1
CDR3: CASSFGVTVMQFF
DNA: TGTGCCAGCAGCTTCGGAGTCACCGTAATGCAGTTCTTC

D: TRBD2
V: TRBV4-2
size: -
J: TRBJ2-1
CDR3: CASSSSGSYNEQFF
DNA: TGTGCCAGCAGCTCAAGCGGGAGTTACAATGAGCAGTTCTTC

D: -
V: TRBV28
size: -
J: TRBJ1-5
CDR3: CASSFGTGDQPQHF
DNA: TGTGCCAGCAGTTTTGGCACCGGTGATCAGCCCCAGCATTTT

D: -
V: TRBV6-6
size: once
J: TRBJ2-3
CDR3: CASGGNTDTQYF
DNA: TGTGCCAGCGGGGGAAACACAGATACGCAGTATTTT

D: TRBD2
V: TRBV29-1
size: -
J: TRBJ2-3
CDR3: CSVEDRRRPNPLAGADTQYF
DNA: TGCAGCGTTGAAGACAGGCGGCGCCCTAATCCTCTAGCGGGAGCAGATACGCAGTATTTT

D: TRBD2
V: TRBV18
size: -
J: TRBJ2-2
CDR3: CASSSRSRLAGDKDTGELFF
DNA: TGTGCCAGCTCGTCACGTTCTAGGCTAGCGGGAGACAAAGACACCGGGGAGCTGTTTTTT

D: TRBD2
V: TRBV2
size: -
J: TRBJ2-7
CDR3: CAIPPHGRVHEQYF
DNA: TGTGCCATCCCGCCGCACGGGAGGGTCCACGAGCAGTACTTC

D: TRBD1
V: TRBV28
size: -
J: TRBJ2-7
CDR3: CASSLPGQGAHEQYF
DNA: TGTGCCAGCAGTCTTCCGGGACAGGGGGCCCACGAGCAGTACTTC

D: -
V: TRBV5-4
size: -
J: TRBJ2-1
CDR3: CASSKGTAKTYNEQFF
DNA: TGTGCCAGCAGCAAAGGGACCGCTAAAACCTACAATGAGCAGTTCTTC

D: TRBD1
V: TRBV10-1
size: -
J: TRBJ1-1
CDR3: CASSDRTGAGDSEAFF
DNA: TGCGCCAGCAGTGACCGAACAGGGGCAGGGGATTCTGAAGCTTTCTTT

D: -
V: TRBV19
size: -
J: TRBJ2-1
CDR3: CASSIGQSSYNEQFF
DNA: TGTGCCAGTAGTATAGGACAGAGCTCCTACAATGAGCAGTTCTTC